These T cell receptor beta chains were read from a single sample in a study of PD-1 blockade in classical Hodgkin lymphoma. Profiled with immunoSEQ multiplex PCR; TCRdb holds only in-frame clones, not every one. Seen here are some 58,000 clones, roughly nine tenths observed once, and the top ten hold under 13%. Sequences were derived from peripheral blood mononuclear cells (PBMCs), sampled before the fourth cycle of nivolumab. The receptors come from a human donor with classical Hodgkin lymphoma. Both conserved end residues are trimmed from each CDR3. The order of the fields is V gene, clone size, J gene, CDR3 protein. Only part of the rows carry a size: once, few, many, or a class if the clone is expanded.

>TRBV19|-|TRBJ1-6
ASSMVPGQTNSPLH
>TRBV4-1|-|TRBJ2-7
ASSHRGTFAYEQY
>TRBV13|-|TRBJ1-1
ASSDRQVKEAF
>TRBV11-2|-|TRBJ1-1
ASSTHRDRDTEAF
>TRBV7-8|-|TRBJ1-2
ASSNPQGGGYT
>TRBV4-1|-|TRBJ1-1
ASSHIPGQGGTEAF
>TRBV2|-|TRBJ2-3
ASSGPVSHTQY
>TRBV25-1|-|TRBJ2-1
ASSDSLRGGTYNEQF
>TRBV19|-|TRBJ2-3
ASQRGGEDTQY
>TRBV6-1|-|TRBJ2-4
ASSEAGGAKNIQY
>TRBV6-1|once|TRBJ2-2
ASSAWEGHTGELF
>TRBV19|-|TRBJ2-5
ASSRTSGGTETQY